These 30 T cell receptor beta chains share one sample of origin, sequenced in a study of PD-1 blockade in classical Hodgkin lymphoma. Patients all relapsed after autologous stem cell transplantation, and there was variation in brentuximab vedotin exposure. TCRdb keeps only in-frame clones here, not all; method: immunoSEQ multiplex PCR. The sample has 45,000 to 60,000 clones, approximately 81% seen once. Sample: peripheral blood mononuclear cells (PBMCs), taken at baseline. The receptors come from a human donor with classical Hodgkin lymphoma.

J is TRBJ1-1 and V is TRBV9, with 10 bases lining up with TRBD1. J lost 1 base, V lost 0 bases, and 6 bases had no gene match. The CDR3 sequence is 17 residues long. Germline V gene sequence: CDR1 SGDLS, CDR2 YYNGEE. The CDR3, as DNA: TGTGCCAGCAGCGTAGGGGACAGGGGTCGATCGAACACTGAAGCTTTCTTT. It yields the protein CASSVGDRGRSNTEAFF.

The V and J genes are TRBV10-3 and TRBJ2-7; perhaps TRBD2 as D (5 bases). The CDR3 sequence is 17 residues long. Germline-derived CDR1 and CDR2 are ENHRY and SYGVKD. V lost 4 bases and J lost 6, with 25 bases in between. The CDR3 region is CAISGRDGEQIFSEQYF. In DNA form, the CDR3 reads TGTGCCATCAGTGGTCGGGATGGCGAACAGATCTTTTCCGAGCAGTACTTC.

The rearrangement uses TRBV5-1 and TRBJ2-2, with D possibly TRBD1 on 5 matching bases. CDR3 size: 15 residues. CDR1 is SGHRS, CDR2 YFSETQ, per germline. V was cut by 5 bases and J by 1 base, with 12 bases left in between. The CDR3 sequence: CASRVKTVNTGELFF. The CDR3 DNA is TGCGCCAGCAGGGTGAAGACAGTGAACACCGGGGAGCTGTTTTTT.

J is TRBJ2-3 and V is TRBV10-1, with 7 bases lining up with TRBD2. The CDR3 is made up of 12 amino acids. Germline V gene sequence: CDR1 WNHNN, CDR2 SYGVQD (reference sequence). The V gene end was trimmed by 10 bases and the J gene end by 2 bases; junction bases not matched to a gene: 3. CDR3 in amino acids: CATSGDTDTQYF. The CDR3 coding sequence is TGCGCCACCAGCGGGGACACAGATACGCAGTATTTT.

This clone was seen only once. The V gene is TRBV6-1, the J gene TRBJ1-1; D ambiguous. The germline CDR1 and CDR2 sequences are MNHNS and SASEGT. V was shortened by 7 bases and J by 2 bases, with 11 bases between the two germline ends. CDR3 length: 13 residues. The DNA of the CDR3 is TGTGCCAGCACCCTCAGGACCAACACTGAAGCTTTCTTT. Protein: CASTLRTNTEAFF.

This clone was counted between two and nine times. The chain combines TRBV19 with TRBJ2-7, with D uncertain. CDR3 length: 16 residues. Looked up from germline, CDR1 is LNHDA and CDR2 is SQIVND (reference sequence). V lost 5 bases to trimming and J lost 0 bases, with 17 bases between them. The CDR3 sequence is CASSWRTAQSSYEQYF. The CDR3 bases are TGTGCCAGTAGTTGGCGAACGGCCCAATCCTCCTACGAGCAGTACTTC.

The CDR3, as DNA: TGCGCCAGCAGCTTGGCACAGAACCGGGGAGATACGCAGTATTTT. Translating gives CASSLAQNRGDTQYF. The rearrangement uses TRBV5-1 and TRBJ2-3, with D perhaps TRBD2 (5 bases). This CDR3 region has 15 residues. V lost 0 bases and J lost 5, with 13 bases in between. Germline CDR1 and CDR2: SGHRS and YFSETQ.

The V call is TRBV29-1, the J call TRBJ1-5, with 8 bases matching TRBD1. V lost 4 bases and J lost 4; bases outside the gene matches: 9. This CDR3 contains 15 residues. CDR1 is SQVTM and CDR2 is ANQGSEA in the germline V gene. CDR3 coding DNA: TGCAGCGTTGGACAGGGGTCTCTCCCGAATCAGCCCCAGCATTTT. This gives the protein CSVGQGSLPNQPQHF.

This clone has a single count. This chain links TRBV10-3 with TRBJ2-5; the D gene is possibly TRBD2 (5 bases). CDR1 is ENHRY, CDR2 SYGVKD, per germline. The CDR3 is 15 amino acids. Trimming took off 0 bases at V and 2 bases at J, with 10 bases between the two ends. The CDR3 protein is CAISESGGIQETQYF. CDR3 DNA: TGTGCCATCAGTGAGTCTGGAGGAATTCAAGAGACCCAGTACTTC.

The V gene is TRBV6-1, the J gene TRBJ1-1; a weak D match, TRBD1 (5 bases). Germline lookup yields CDR1 MNHNS and CDR2 SASEGT. The length of the CDR3 is 12 residues. Trimming pared 7 bases from V and 3 bases from J, leaving 9 bases between. The CDR3 protein is CASNGAYTEAFF. CDR3 sequence (DNA): TGTGCCAGCAACGGGGCTTACACTGAAGCTTTCTTT.

This chain joins TRBV11-2 and TRBJ2-5; 7 bases match TRBD1. Per germline, CDR1 SGHAT and CDR2 FQNNGV. This CDR3 region has 15 residues. Unmatched junction bases numbered 6, after V lost 1 base and J lost 4 bases. Here the CDR3 reads CASSLGAGGRETQYF. The CDR3 DNA is TGTGCCAGCAGCTTAGGGGCAGGGGGACGAGAGACCCAGTACTTC.

The V call is TRBV19, the J call TRBJ1-1, with no clear D. The germline CDR1 and CDR2 sequences are LNHDA and SQIVND (reference sequence). The V and J ends lost 0 bases and 2 bases respectively, with 16 bases between them. The CDR3 loop spans 17 amino acids. CDR3 coding DNA: TGTGCCAGTAGTATAGATCCGGAAAGGACTTTAAACACTGAAGCTTTCTTT. It translates to CASSIDPERTLNTEAFF.

This clone turned up a few times. The genes are TRBV30 and TRBJ2-3; 8 positions match TRBD2. The V segment lost 7 bases and the J segment 5 bases; nucleotides outside the gene matches: 11. Germline loops: CDR1 GTSNPN, CDR2 SVGIG (reference sequence). CDR3 length: 14 amino acids. The CDR3 nucleotides read TGTGCCTACCAAGGGGCGGGAGGAGTAGATACGCAGTATTTT. Translated, it gives CAYQGAGGVDTQYF.

The V call is TRBV10-3, the J call TRBJ1-5; weak D call: TRBD1 (6 bases). Deletions cut 5 bases from V and 0 bases from J, with 14 bases between. Germline V gene sequence: CDR1 ENHRY, CDR2 SYGVKD. This CDR3 is built from 16 residues. The chain's CDR3 is CAISSSHRVSNQPQHF. The CDR3 DNA follows: TGTGCCATCAGTTCATCTCACAGGGTTAGCAATCAGCCCCAGCATTTT.

A remark on this clone: The junction and the germline gene differ at one end; a read error may be behind it. The V gene is TRBV7-7, the J gene TRBJ2-2; D is uncertain. The CDR3 spans 14 residues. The germline gives CDR1 SSHAT, CDR2 FNYEAQ (reference sequence). The CDR3 DNA sequence: TGTGCTAGCAGCTTGGTGCCGAACACCGGGGAGCTGTTTTTT. Translating gives CASSLVPNTGELFF.

This chain connects TRBV19 to TRBJ2-7, with 13 positions matching TRBD2. V lost 5 bases and J lost 4; bases outside the gene matches: 8. Germline values: CDR1 LNHDA, CDR2 SQIVND (reference sequence). CDR3 length: 16 amino acids. The CDR3 DNA reads as TGTGCCAGTAGTCCGAGCGGGACTAGCGGGGCGTACGAGCAGTACGTC. It translates to CASSPSGTSGAYEQYV.

This chain uses TRBV7-3 with TRBJ2-2; a weak D match, TRBD2 (6 bases). This CDR3 is 15 amino acids long. The V and J ends lost 5 bases and 1 base respectively, with 11 bases between them. CDR1 and CDR2 (germline): SGHTA, FQGTGA. The CDR3 DNA sequence: TGTGCCAGCAGCCCAAACGGGGGGAACACCGGGGAGCTGTTTTTT. Its translation is CASSPNGGNTGELFF.

This clone was recorded a few times. V is TRBV18 and J is TRBJ2-2; D may match TRBD1 or TRBD2 (5 bases each). Trimming took 6 bases from V and 5 from J, leaving 16 bases between them. CDR1 and CDR2 (germline): KGHSH, LQKENI. CDR3 length equals 15 residues. This CDR3 is CASSPGTARTGELFF. As DNA, the CDR3 is TGTGCCAGCTCCCCCGGGACGGCGCGTACCGGGGAGCTGTTTTTT.

To note about this clone: The same CDR3 can be traced to other DNA sequences in this sample. The chain combines TRBV5-1 with TRBJ2-5; perhaps TRBD1 as D (6 bases). Germline values: CDR1 SGHRS, CDR2 YFSETQ. CDR3 length: 11 residues. V was cut by 6 bases and J by 3 bases, with 6 bases left in between. DNA of the CDR3: TGCGCCAGCAAGGGGGAAGAGACCCAGTACTTC. Translation gives CASKGEETQYF. The full variable domain, its missing parts supplied by reference TRBV5-1 and TRBJ2-5, is KAGVTQTPRYLIKTRGQQVTLSCSPISGHRSVSWYQQTPGQGLQFLFEYFSETQRNKGNFPGRFSGRQFSNSRSEMNVSTLELGDSALYLCASKGEETQYFGPGTRLLVL.

The genes are TRBV13 and TRBJ2-7; D is uncertain. Trimming shortened V by 0 bases and J by 2 bases, and 11 bases separated the two germline ends. The CDR3 is 15 residues long. Germline V gene lookup returns CDR1 PRHDT and CDR2 FYEKMQ (reference sequence). The CDR3 DNA reads as TGTGCCAGCAGCTTAGGGGCGGTGGTGGCCTACGAGCAGTACTTC. Amino acids: CASSLGAVVAYEQYF.

J is TRBJ1-1 and V is TRBV27; possibly TRBD1 for D (5 bases). Germline V CDR1 and CDR2: MNHEY, SMNVEV (reference sequence). The CDR3 loop spans 16 amino acids. V lost 0 bases and J lost 3, with 14 bases in between. CDR3: CASSLSRGAGDTEAFF. The CDR3 bases are TGTGCCAGCAGTTTATCGAGAGGGGCGGGAGACACTGAAGCTTTCTTT.

V usage is TRBV7-6 and J usage is TRBJ2-1; 10 nucleotides agree with TRBD2. CDR3 length: 16 amino acids. V lost 5 bases to trimming and J lost 4 bases; unmatched junction nucleotides: 8. Per the germline V gene, CDR1 is SGHVS and CDR2 is FNYEAQ. Here the CDR3 DNA reads TGTGCCAGCAGCCGAGGAGGACTAGCGGAGTACAATGAGCAGTTCTTC. It encodes CASSRGGLAEYNEQFF.

The chain employs TRBV11-1 and TRBJ2-1; D perhaps matches TRBD1 (6 bases). The CDR3 contains 16 residues. The V and J ends lost 3 bases and 6 bases respectively, with 18 bases between them. Germline V gene sequence: CDR1 SGHAT, CDR2 FQDESV (reference sequence). CDR3 loop: CASSLGPRGVPNEQFF. DNA for the CDR3: TGTGCCAGCAGCTTGGGCCCCAGGGGTGTTCCCAATGAGCAGTTCTTC.

The chain couples TRBV29-1 to TRBJ1-5; TRBD1 agrees at 8 bases. The CDR3 is 15 residues long. V was pared by 5 bases and J by 7 bases, with 13 bases of the junction left unmatched. CDR1 and CDR2 (germline): SQVTM, ANQGSEA. The CDR3 DNA reads TGCAGCGTTTTTTGGTCCCCCGACAGGGGCCAGCCCCAGCATTTT. Protein product: CSVFWSPDRGQPQHF.

In DNA form, the CDR3 reads TGTGCCAGCAGCCTGGACCGCCTCTCCTACAATGAGCAGTTCTTC. As protein: CASSLDRLSYNEQFF. The rearrangement links TRBV27 to TRBJ2-1; D is undetermined. This CDR3 region has 15 residues. V lost 6 bases and J 0 bases, leaving 12 bases between the germline ends. Germline CDR1 MNHEY, CDR2 SMNVEV (reference sequence).

V and J are TRBV18 and TRBJ1-2; tentative D call: TRBD1 (5 bases). V was cut by 2 bases and J by 6 bases, with 10 bases left in between. The CDR3 is 13 amino acids. Germline V gene sequence: CDR1 KGHSH, CDR2 LQKENI. CDR3 sequence reads: CASSPIQENGYTF. For the CDR3, the DNA is TGTGCCAGCTCACCAATACAGGAGAATGGCTACACCTTC. The variable domain in full, completed from reference TRBV18 and TRBJ1-2, reads NAGVMQNPRHLVRRRGQEARLRCSPMKGHSHVYWYRQLPEEGLKFMVYLQKENIIDESGMPKERFSAEFPKEGPSILRIQQVVRGDSAAYFCASSPIQENGYTFGSGTRLTVV.

This sequence joins TRBV11-1 and TRBJ2-7; 8 bases match TRBD2. Germline-derived CDR1 and CDR2 are SGHAT and FQDESV (reference sequence). After removal of 4 bases from V and 4 bases from J, the junction contained 6 bases not matched to a gene. The CDR3 extends over 14 amino acids. This CDR3 reads CASSSSGRGYEQYF. For the CDR3, the DNA is TGTGCCAGCAGCTCGAGCGGGAGAGGATACGAGCAGTACTTC.

The chain carries TRBV19 and TRBJ2-1; 11 bases align to TRBD2. The length of the CDR3 is 17 residues. V was pared by 7 bases and J by 12 bases, with 20 bases of the junction left unmatched. Per germline, CDR1 LNHDA and CDR2 SQIVND (reference sequence). CDR3 DNA sequence: TGTGCCAGTACCTCCATAGTATTAGCGGGAGGGCCCTCAGGGCAGTTCTTC. This gives the protein CASTSIVLAGGPSGQFF.

V gene TRBV11-3 combines with J gene TRBJ1-2, with 7 bases lining up with TRBD1. The CDR3 loop spans 12 amino acids. The germline V gene has CDR1 SGHNT and CDR2 YENEEA. Trimming removed 5 bases from V and 9 bases from J; junction bases left unmatched: 6. The DNA of the CDR3 is TGTGCCAGCAGCCAGGGGGGCGGCCGCTACACCTTC. Translation gives CASSQGGGRYTF.

This clone appeared once. The chain has TRBV6-6 and TRBJ2-1, with 13 bases that match TRBD2. CDR1 is MNHNY, CDR2 SVGAGI, per germline (reference sequence). J gave up 4 bases and V 6 bases, and 6 bases lay outside the gene matches. This CDR3 comprises 16 residues. The CDR3 sequence: CASSQPTSGGYNEQFF. The CDR3 region has the DNA TGTGCCAGCAGCCAACCGACTAGCGGGGGGTACAATGAGCAGTTCTTC.